The clone carrying this TCR beta chain was observed a handful of times. Its cognate antigen is unknown. This record comes from a study of cytomegalovirus exposure and HLA in healthy donors. Study-level information: Of 300 to 500 genotyped donors, 81% grouped in the Caucasian-associated ancestry cluster. Study conclusions and caveats: As a later analysis revealed, most CMV-associated TCR beta chains appeared HLA-restricted. Across donors, presence/absence analyses took sequencing depth to be roughly uniform.

Amplification used 60 Vbeta primers and 13 Jbeta primers. Using immunoSEQ multiplex PCR, the repertoire was profiled, and TCRdb retains in-frame clones only, with some absent. The sample carries over 130,000 clones, roughly 77% recorded once. Material for sequencing was PBMCs. The sequence derives from a human donor in good health.

The CDR3 spells CASSLVLGRGTEAFF. DNA for the CDR3: TGTGCCAGCAGCTTGGTTCTGGGGAGGGGCACTGAAGCTTTCTTT. The V call is TRBV5-4, the J call TRBJ1-1; tentatively, D is TRBD1 (5 bases). Germline CDR1 is SGHNT and CDR2 is YYREEE (reference sequence). V lost 0 bases to trimming and J lost 4 bases, with 13 bases between them. The CDR3 spans 15 residues.